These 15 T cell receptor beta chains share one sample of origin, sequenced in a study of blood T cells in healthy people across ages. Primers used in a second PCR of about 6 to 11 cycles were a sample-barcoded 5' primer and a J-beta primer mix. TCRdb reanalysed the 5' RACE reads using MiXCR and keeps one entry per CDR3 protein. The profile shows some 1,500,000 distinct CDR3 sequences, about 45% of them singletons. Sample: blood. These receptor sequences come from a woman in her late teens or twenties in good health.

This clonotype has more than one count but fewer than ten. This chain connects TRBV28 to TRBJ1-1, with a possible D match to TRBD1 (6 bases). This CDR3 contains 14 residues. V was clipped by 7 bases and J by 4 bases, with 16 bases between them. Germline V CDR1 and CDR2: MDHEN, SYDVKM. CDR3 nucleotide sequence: TGTGCCAGCATCCTGGGAGTGGGGGCCACTGAAGCTTTCTTT. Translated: CASILGVGATEAFF.

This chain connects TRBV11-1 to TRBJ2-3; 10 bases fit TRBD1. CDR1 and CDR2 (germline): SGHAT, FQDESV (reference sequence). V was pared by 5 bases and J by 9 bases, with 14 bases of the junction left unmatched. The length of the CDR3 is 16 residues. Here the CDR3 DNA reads TGTGCCAGCAGCCAACGGACAGGGGGGATAATTTCGACGCAGTATTTT. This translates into CASSQRTGGIISTQYF.

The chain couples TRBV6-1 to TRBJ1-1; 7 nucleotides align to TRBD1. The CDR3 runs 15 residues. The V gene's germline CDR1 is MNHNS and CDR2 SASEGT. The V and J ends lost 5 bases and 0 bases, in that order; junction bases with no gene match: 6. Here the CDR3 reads CASSSATGMNTEAFF. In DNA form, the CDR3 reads TGTGCCAGCAGTTCCGCGACAGGGATGAACACTGAAGCTTTCTTT.

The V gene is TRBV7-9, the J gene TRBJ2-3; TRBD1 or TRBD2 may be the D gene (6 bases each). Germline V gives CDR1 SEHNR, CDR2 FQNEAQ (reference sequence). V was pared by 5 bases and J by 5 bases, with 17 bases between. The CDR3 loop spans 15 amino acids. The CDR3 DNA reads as TGTGCCAGCAGCCCACCCACAGGGCGGGGAGATACGCAGTATTTT. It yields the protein CASSPPTGRGDTQYF.

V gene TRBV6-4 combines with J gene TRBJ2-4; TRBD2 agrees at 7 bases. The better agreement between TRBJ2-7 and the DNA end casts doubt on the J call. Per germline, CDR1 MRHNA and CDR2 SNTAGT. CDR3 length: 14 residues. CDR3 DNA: TGTGCCAGCAATACGGGAGCGGGGTCCTACGAGCAGTACTTC. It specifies CASNTGAGSYEQYF.

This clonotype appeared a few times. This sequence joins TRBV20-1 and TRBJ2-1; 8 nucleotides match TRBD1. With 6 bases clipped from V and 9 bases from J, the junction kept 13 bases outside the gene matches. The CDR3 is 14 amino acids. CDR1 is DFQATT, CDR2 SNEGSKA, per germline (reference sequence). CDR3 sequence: CSAKDRGEDGEQFF. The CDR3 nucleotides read TGCAGTGCCAAAGACAGGGGAGAGGACGGTGAGCAGTTCTTC.

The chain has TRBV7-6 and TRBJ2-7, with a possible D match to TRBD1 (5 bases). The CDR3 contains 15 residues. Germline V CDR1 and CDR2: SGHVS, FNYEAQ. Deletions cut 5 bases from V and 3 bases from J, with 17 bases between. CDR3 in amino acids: CASSTFKGKSYEQYF. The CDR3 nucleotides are TGTGCCAGCAGCACCTTTAAGGGGAAAAGCTACGAGCAGTACTTC.

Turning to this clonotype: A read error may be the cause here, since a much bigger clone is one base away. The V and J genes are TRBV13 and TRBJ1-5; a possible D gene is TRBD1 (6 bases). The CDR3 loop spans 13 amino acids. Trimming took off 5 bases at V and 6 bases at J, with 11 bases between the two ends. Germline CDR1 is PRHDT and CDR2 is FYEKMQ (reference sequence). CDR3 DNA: TGTGCCAGCAGCCCAACAGGGAGTCAGCCCCAGCATTTT. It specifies CASSPTGSQPQHF.

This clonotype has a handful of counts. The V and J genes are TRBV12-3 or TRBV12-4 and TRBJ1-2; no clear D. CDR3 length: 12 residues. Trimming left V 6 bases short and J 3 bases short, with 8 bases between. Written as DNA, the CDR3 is TGTGCCAGCAGGACGGAATACTATGGCTACACCTTC. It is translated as CASRTEYYGYTF.

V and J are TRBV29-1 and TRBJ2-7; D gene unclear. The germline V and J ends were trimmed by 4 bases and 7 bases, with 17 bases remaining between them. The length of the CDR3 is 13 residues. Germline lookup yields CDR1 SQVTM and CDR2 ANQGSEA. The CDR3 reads CSVGGPSDNEQYF. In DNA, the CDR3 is TGCAGCGTTGGTGGACCGAGCGACAATGAGCAGTACTTC.

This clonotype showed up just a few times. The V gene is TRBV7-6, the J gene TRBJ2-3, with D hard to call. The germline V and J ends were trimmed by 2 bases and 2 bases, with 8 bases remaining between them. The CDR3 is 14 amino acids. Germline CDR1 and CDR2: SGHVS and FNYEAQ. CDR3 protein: CASSLTTNTDTQYF. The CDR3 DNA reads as TGTGCCAGCAGCTTAACGACGAACACAGATACGCAGTATTTT.

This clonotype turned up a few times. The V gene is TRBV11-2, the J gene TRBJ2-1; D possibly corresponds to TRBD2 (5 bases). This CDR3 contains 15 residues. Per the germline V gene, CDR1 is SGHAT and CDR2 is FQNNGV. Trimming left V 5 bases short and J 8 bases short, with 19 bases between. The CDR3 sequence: CASSPYTGIGDEQFF. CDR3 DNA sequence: TGTGCCAGCAGCCCTTATACCGGGATCGGGGATGAGCAGTTCTTC.

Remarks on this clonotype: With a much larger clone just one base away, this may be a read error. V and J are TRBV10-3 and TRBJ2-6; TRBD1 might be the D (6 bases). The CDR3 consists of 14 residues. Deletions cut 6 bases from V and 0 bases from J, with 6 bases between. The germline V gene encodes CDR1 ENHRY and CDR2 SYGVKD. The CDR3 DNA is TGTGCCATCAGGGACAGCTCTGGGGCCAACGTCCTGACTTTC. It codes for CAIRDSSGANVLTF.

The CDR3 loop reads CASSPLTTGRMETQYF. The CDR3 DNA reads as TGCGCCAGCAGCCCCCTTACCACGGGTAGGATGGAGACCCAGTACTTC. The chain uses TRBV4-3 and TRBJ2-5; no clear D gene. This CDR3 comprises 16 residues. V was trimmed by 4 bases and J by 5 bases, leaving 20 bases between them. The germline gives CDR1 LGHNA, CDR2 YSLEER.

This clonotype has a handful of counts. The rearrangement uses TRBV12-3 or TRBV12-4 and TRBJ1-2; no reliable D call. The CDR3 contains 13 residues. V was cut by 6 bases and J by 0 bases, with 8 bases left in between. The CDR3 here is CASSDRANYGYTF. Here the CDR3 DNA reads TGTGCCAGCAGCGACCGAGCTAACTATGGCTACACCTTC.